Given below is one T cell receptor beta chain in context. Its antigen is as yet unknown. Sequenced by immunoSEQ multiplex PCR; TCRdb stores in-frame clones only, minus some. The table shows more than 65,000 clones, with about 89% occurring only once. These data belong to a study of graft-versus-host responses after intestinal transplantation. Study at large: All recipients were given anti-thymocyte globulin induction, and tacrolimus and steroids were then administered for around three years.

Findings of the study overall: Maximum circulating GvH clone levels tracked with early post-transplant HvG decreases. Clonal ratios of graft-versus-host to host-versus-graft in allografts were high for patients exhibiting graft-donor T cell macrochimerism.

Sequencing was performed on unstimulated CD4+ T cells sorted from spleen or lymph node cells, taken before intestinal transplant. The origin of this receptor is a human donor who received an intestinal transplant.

The CDR3: CASSSRGGDTEAFF. The CDR3, as DNA: TGTGCCAGCTCAAGTCGGGGTGGGGACACTGAAGCTTTCTTT. The V call is TRBV18, the J call TRBJ1-1; no definite D call. The CDR3 is 14 amino acids. Germline CDR1 KGHSH, CDR2 LQKENI. V was pared by 5 bases and J by 3 bases, with 13 bases between. Complete variable domain (other parts from reference TRBV18 and TRBJ1-1): NAGVMQNPRHLVRRRGQEARLRCSPMKGHSHVYWYRQLPEEGLKFMVYLQKENIIDESGMPKERFSAEFPKEGPSILRIQQVVRGDSAAYFCASSSRGGDTEAFFGQGTRLTVV.